In its sample, the clone carrying this T cell receptor beta chain was seen once. The sample is drawn from a study of blood T cell repertoires in COVID-19. Trimming took off 7 bases at V and 3 bases at J, with 12 bases between the two ends. CDR1 is ENHRY and CDR2 is SYGVKD in the germline V gene. The CDR3 runs to 13 residues. The cohort comprised adults aged roughly 18 to 100 years residing in about two dozen US areas. Exposed participants encountered a COVID-19 case during the 2 weeks preceding study entry. Profiling relied on immunoSEQ multiplex PCR, and the TCRdb table lists in-frame clones only, not all of them. The profile shows 150,000 or so clones, about nine tenths of them singletons.

V usage is TRBV10-3 and J usage is TRBJ1-1; perhaps TRBD1 as D (5 bases). The sequenced material came from PBMCs or T cells enriched from blood (not recorded which). The TCR comes from a woman aged 40 to 50 who had been exposed to COVID-19. The CDR3 coding sequence is TGTGCCATCACTACGGACACCGACACTGAAGCTTTCTTT. Protein: CAITTDTDTEAFF.